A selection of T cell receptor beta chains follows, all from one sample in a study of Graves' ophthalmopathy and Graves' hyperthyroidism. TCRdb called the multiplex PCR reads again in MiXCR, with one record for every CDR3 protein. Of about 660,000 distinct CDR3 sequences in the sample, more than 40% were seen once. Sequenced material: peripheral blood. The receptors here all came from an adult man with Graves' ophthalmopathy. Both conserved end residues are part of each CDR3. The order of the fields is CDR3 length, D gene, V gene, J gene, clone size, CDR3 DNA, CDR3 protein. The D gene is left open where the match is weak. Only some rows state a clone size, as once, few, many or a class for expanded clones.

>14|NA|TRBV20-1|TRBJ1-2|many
TGCAGTGCTAGGGGTAACAGGGCTATTGATGGCTACACCTTC
CSARGNRAIDGYTF
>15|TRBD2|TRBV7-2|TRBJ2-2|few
TGTGCCAGCAGCTTAAGTCGGGGGGGTCCCGGGGAGCTGTTTTTT
CASSLSRGGPGELFF
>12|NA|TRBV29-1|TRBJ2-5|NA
TGCAGCGTTGGGGGGGGCATGGGGACCCAGTACTTC
CSVGGGMGTQYF
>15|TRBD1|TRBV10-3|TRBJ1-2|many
TGTGCCATCAGTGAATTGGGACAGGGCAACTATGGCTACACCTTC
CAISELGQGNYGYTF
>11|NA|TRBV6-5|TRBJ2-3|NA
TGTGCCATTCGGATAGGCGATACGCAGTATTTT
CAIRIGDTQYF
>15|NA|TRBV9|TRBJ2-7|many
TGTGCCAGCAGCGTAGGGCCGGACAGTACCTACGAGCAGTACTTC
CASSVGPDSTYEQYF
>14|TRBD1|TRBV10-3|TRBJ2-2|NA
TGTGCCAGCAGTGAATTAGGGACAGCCGGGGAGCTGTTTTTT
CASSELGTAGELFF
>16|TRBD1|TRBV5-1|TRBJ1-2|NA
TGCGCCAGCAGCTCCTGGACGGGACAGACTTCCTATGGCTACACCTTC
CASSSWTGQTSYGYTF
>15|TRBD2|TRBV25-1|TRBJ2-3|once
TGTGCCAGCAGCGATCGACTAGCCAACACAGATACGCAGTATTTT
CASSDRLANTDTQYF
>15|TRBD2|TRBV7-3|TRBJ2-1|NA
TGTGCCAGCAGCTTCTCGGTAGCGGGGTACCATGAGCAGTTCTTC
CASSFSVAGYHEQFF
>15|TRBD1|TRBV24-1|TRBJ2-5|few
TGTGCCACAGGGACAGGGTTGGGGGCACAAGAGACCCAGTACTTC
CATGTGLGAQETQYF
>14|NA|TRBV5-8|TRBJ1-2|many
TGTGCCAGCAGCTTGGAGGGCTTTCGGGATGGCTACACCTTC
CASSLEGFRDGYTF
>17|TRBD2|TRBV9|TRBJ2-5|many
TGTGCCAGCAGCCCCTTCGGCGTGGGGGGGAGTGGAGAGACCCAGTACTTC
CASSPFGVGGSGETQYF
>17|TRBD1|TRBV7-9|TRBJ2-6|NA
TGTGCCAGCAACTCCGGACAGGGGGCGACGGGGGCCAACGTCCTGACTTTC
CASNSGQGATGANVLTF
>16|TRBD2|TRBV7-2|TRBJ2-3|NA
TGTGCCAGCAGCAAGGGGACTAGCGGGAGAGAGTATACGCAGTATTTT
CASSKGTSGREYTQYF
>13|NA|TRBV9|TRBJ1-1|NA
TGTGCCAGCAGCGTCCGACATAACACTGAAGCTTTCTTT
CASSVRHNTEAFF
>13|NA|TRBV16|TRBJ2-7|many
TGTGCCAGCAGCCAATCCCCCTCCCCCGAGCAGTACTTC
CASSQSPSPEQYF
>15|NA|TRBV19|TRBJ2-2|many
TGTGCCAGTAGGGGCCGAGGGGTGGACACCGGGGAGCTGTTTTTT
CASRGRGVDTGELFF
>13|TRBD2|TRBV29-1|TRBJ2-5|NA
TGCAGCGTTGCGGGGGGGCTGCAAGAGACCCAGTACTTC
CSVAGGLQETQYF
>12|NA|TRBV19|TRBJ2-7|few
TGTGCCAGTAGTATTGGGGGTGCCGAGCAGTACTTC
CASSIGGAEQYF
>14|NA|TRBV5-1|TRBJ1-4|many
TGCGCCAGCAGCTTGCAGGGGATGAATGAAAAACTGTTTTTT
CASSLQGMNEKLFF
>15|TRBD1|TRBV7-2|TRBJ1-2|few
TGTGCCAGCAGCACGAGCCCGGGACAGCCATATGGCTACACCTTC
CASSTSPGQPYGYTF
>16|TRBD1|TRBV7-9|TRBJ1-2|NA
TGTGCCAGCAGCTCGGGACAGGGTCACGCGTTTGTGGGCTACACCTTC
CASSSGQGHAFVGYTF
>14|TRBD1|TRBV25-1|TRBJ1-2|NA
TGTGCCAGCTCGCGGGACAGGGCGTACTATGGCTACACCTTC
CASSRDRAYYGYTF
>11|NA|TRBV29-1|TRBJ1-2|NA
TGCAGCCCGGGCACGTCCTATGGCTACACCTTC
CSPGTSYGYTF
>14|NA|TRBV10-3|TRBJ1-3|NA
TGTGCCAGCAGTTTAGGGGGAGTCCAAGACACCATATATTTT
CASSLGGVQDTIYF
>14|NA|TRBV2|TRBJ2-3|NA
TGTGCCAGCAAGGAGGGATCTAGCACAGATACGCAGTATTTT
CASKEGSSTDTQYF
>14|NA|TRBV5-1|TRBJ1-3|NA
TGCGCCAGCCATAATGGGGGAGACGGAAACACCATATATTTT
CASHNGGDGNTIYF